What follows describes a single T cell receptor (beta chain). Its antigen is unidentified. TCRdb fed the reads into MiXCR, producing one record per CDR3 protein. The sample carries 800,000 to 950,000 distinct CDR3 sequences, over 25% recorded once. The data are from a study of T cell repertoires in cytomegalovirus infection. Study as a whole: Epitope selection comprised recently identified HLA-C-restricted CMV epitopes and well-studied HLA-B-restricted CMV epitopes. Public TCR beta signatures were indicative of both CMV infection and a matching HLA type.

Study results and caveats: Dominating the ex vivo response were TCR beta clonotypes that were CMV-specific and HLA-C-restricted.

V was shortened by 2 bases and J by 1 base, with 8 bases between the two germline ends. Germline CDR1 MNHGY, CDR2 SAAAGT. CDR3 length equals 15 residues. The genes are TRBV6-8 and TRBJ2-2; D gene ambiguous. This clonotype was obtained from a human donor in good health (CMV status not recorded). Some clones in this sample may be carry-over from other donors' samples. The specimen comprised cultured CD8+ T cells from PBMCs, sampled from culture after CMV antigen stimulation. This CDR3 is CASSYGWENTGELFF. Written as DNA, the CDR3 is TGTGCCAGCAGTTACGGGTGGGAGAACACCGGGGAGCTGTTTTTT.